This T cell receptor (beta chain) came from a study of vaccination and CD4 T cells after COVID-19. Turning to the study itself: Sampling after COVID took place at a median of around 91 days (range 35 to 161) following diagnosis. Taking of post-vaccine samples occurred a median around 72 days after dose two (range 14 to 241).

Study outcomes and limitations: Researchers looked at relatively few convalescent patients and had no early post-infection timepoints. Within the convalescent patients, a median approximately 86% of the SARS-CoV-2-reactive clones were ones that appeared only post-vaccination.

Stated time point: late sampling 161 to 241 days after vaccination in a few convalescent patients. Worth noting for this clonotype: As yet, its antigen is unknown.

The J segment lost 6 bases and the V segment lost 4 bases, leaving 3 bases of the junction unmatched. The CDR3 spans 12 residues. The germline V gene has CDR1 SQVTM and CDR2 ANQGSEA. TCRdb called the PCR reads again in MiXCR, with one record for every CDR3 protein. The sample holds tens of thousands of distinct CDR3 sequences, 45% to 50% seen once. The sequences come from CD4+ T cells from blood, collected about 7 months after SARS-CoV-2 vaccination. V is TRBV29-1 and J is TRBJ2-1; 7 bases agree with TRBD1. This sequence originates from a human donor who had recovered from COVID-19. The CDR3 protein is CSVGQGPNEQFF. The CDR3, as DNA: TGCAGCGTTGGACAGGGACCCAATGAGCAGTTCTTC.